The following is a T cell receptor (beta chain) sequence with its context. The data derive from a study of cytomegalovirus exposure and HLA in healthy donors. The germline V gene encodes CDR1 LGHNA and CDR2 YSLEER. The CDR3 spans 13 residues. V gave up 5 bases and J gave up 6 bases, with 14 bases separating them. The PCR employed 60 Vbeta primers together with 13 Jbeta primers. Clones were read by immunoSEQ multiplex PCR, and TCRdb kept only the in-frame ones, dropping some. The sample consists of approximately 280,000 clones, about nine tenths of them appearing once. This receptor was identified in a man aged 40-50 years in good health and CMV-seropositive. Sequences were obtained from PBMCs. V and J are TRBV4-3 and TRBJ2-7, with a possible D match to TRBD2 (6 bases). The CDR3 here is CASSVRRDSEQYF. The CDR3 nucleotides read TGCGCCAGCAGCGTCCGCCGGGACTCCGAGCAGTACTTC.